Listed below are T cell receptor beta chains from one sample, sequenced in a study of OX40 agonist ivuxolimab in advanced cancers. Clones were sequenced by immunoSEQ multiplex PCR, and TCRdb holds only the in-frame ones, with some missing. This table holds 65,000 to 75,000 clones, approximately 78% found once. The sample consisted of CD4+ or CD8+ T cells sorted from blood, taken in a trial of the OX40 agonist ivuxolimab. The receptors derive from an adult with an advanced solid tumor such as melanoma, head and neck, liver or kidney cancer. The CDR3 runs from the conserved cysteine through the conserved F or W. D genes are given only for firm matches. The size field is filled for only some rows; it gives once, few, many or a size class.

>NA|TRBV30|TRBJ1-1|once
CAWSLMGPMNTEAFF
>NA|TRBV19|TRBJ1-6|NA
CASSRSGTVNSPLHF
>NA|TRBV2|TRBJ1-4|NA
CASKSQVDEKLFF
>NA|TRBV7-2|TRBJ2-5|NA
CASSLWVRETQYF
>NA|TRBV5-6|TRBJ1-4|NA
CASSHRLGEKLFF
>NA|TRBV27|TRBJ1-4|many
CASSGTPVATNEKLFF
>NA|TRBV28|TRBJ2-2|NA
CASSSMTRNTGELFF
>TRBD2|TRBV7-6|TRBJ2-2|NA
CASSLRPSGGGNTGELFF
>NA|TRBV6-5|TRBJ2-2|NA
CASRAQQNTGELFF
>NA|TRBV28|TRBJ2-7|NA
CASNLRGRPQEQYF
>NA|TRBV10-3|TRBJ2-1|NA
CAISEHDGSEQFF
>NA|TRBV7-2|TRBJ1-1|once
CASSLLNTEAFF
>TRBD1|TRBV18|TRBJ2-3|NA
CASSPDRESDTQYF
>NA|TRBV5-6|TRBJ1-4|NA
CASSLSGTTSEKLFF
>NA|TRBV10-3|TRBJ1-4|NA
CAISERRLATNEKLFF
>NA|TRBV4-1|TRBJ1-1|NA
CASSQPTIGAFF
>NA|TRBV21-1|TRBJ1-4|NA
CASSKAQGTNEKLFF
>NA|TRBV7-9|TRBJ1-1|few
CASSSIGFDTEAFF
>TRBD1|TRBV29-1|TRBJ1-1|NA
CSVEGQGTRDGEAFF
>NA|TRBV18|TRBJ2-1|NA
CASSSEMNNEQFF
>TRBD2|TRBV29-1|TRBJ2-5|NA
CSVEWASGSETQYF
>NA|TRBV19|TRBJ1-2|NA
CASSPNPTANYGYTF
>TRBD2|TRBV2|TRBJ2-1|NA
CASSRTSGMRSYNEQFF
>TRBD2|TRBV9|TRBJ2-3|NA
CASSVAGAGSSTDTQYF
>NA|TRBV4-1|TRBJ1-4|NA
CASSQWRGEKLFF
>TRBD2|TRBV7-9|TRBJ2-5|NA
CASSETSGRDQETQYF
>NA|TRBV6-1|TRBJ2-5|NA
CASSDRRVRETQYF
>TRBD1|TRBV27|TRBJ1-4|NA
CASSTGQGFEKLFF